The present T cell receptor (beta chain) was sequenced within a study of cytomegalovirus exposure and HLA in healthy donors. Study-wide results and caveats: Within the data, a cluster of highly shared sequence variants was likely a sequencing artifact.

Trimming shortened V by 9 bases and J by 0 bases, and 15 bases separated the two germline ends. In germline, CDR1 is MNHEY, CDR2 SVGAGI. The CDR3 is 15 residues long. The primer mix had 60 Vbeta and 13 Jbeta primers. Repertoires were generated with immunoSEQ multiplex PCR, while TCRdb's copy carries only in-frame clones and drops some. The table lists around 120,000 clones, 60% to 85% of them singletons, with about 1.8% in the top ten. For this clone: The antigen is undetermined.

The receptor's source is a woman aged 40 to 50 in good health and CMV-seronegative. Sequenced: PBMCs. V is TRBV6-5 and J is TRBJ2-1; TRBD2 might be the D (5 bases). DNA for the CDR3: TGTGCCAGTCGTCTCGGGATCAGCTCCTACAATGAGCAGTTCTTC. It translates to CASRLGISSYNEQFF.